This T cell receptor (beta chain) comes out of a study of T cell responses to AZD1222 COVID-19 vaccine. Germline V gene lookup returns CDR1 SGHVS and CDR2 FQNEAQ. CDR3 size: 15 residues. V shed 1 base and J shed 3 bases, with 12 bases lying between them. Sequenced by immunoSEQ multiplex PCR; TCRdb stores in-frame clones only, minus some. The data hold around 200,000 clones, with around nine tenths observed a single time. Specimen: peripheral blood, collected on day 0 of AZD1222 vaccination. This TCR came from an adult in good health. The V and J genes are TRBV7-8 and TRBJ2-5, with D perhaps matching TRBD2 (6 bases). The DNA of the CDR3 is TGTGCCAGCAGCTTAGGAAGGGGCGGGAAAGAGACCCAGTACTTC. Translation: CASSLGRGGKETQYF.